Detailed here is one TCR beta chain. Antigen unknown. The CDR3 is 16 amino acids. V lost 1 base to trimming and J lost 0 bases, with 10 bases between them. Per the germline V gene, CDR1 is SGDLS and CDR2 is YYNGEE. These data belong to a study of cytomegalovirus exposure and HLA in healthy donors. Study-level points and caveats: Within the data, a cluster of highly shared sequence variants was likely a sequencing artifact. In a later analysis, several top co-occurrence clusters appeared linked to parvovirus B19, influenza, CMV and Epstein-Barr virus. Analyses of presence and absence presupposed an approximately uniform sequencing depth across donors.

The PCR ran on 60 Vbeta and 13 Jbeta primers. Sequencing was performed with immunoSEQ multiplex PCR; in TCRdb, only in-frame clones are kept and a portion is missing. Of hundreds of thousands of clones listed, around 90% are singletons. The sequencing input was PBMCs. The sequence was obtained from a woman aged 18-29 years in good health and CMV-seronegative. The chain links TRBV9 to TRBJ2-2, with D possibly TRBD1 on 6 matching bases. The CDR3 is CASSVPTGTNTGELFF. Here the CDR3 DNA reads TGTGCCAGCAGCGTACCAACAGGGACGAACACCGGGGAGCTGTTTTTT.